The 22 T cell receptor beta chains below come from one sample, sequenced in a study of OX40 agonist ivuxolimab in advanced cancers. Produced via immunoSEQ multiplex PCR; TCRdb's table is partial and in-frame only. The repertoire holds about 120,000 clones, 85% to 90% seen once, with around 0.53% in the top ten. Sample: CD4+ or CD8+ T cells sorted from blood, taken in a trial of the OX40 agonist ivuxolimab. The origin of the receptors is an adult with an advanced solid tumor such as melanoma, head and neck, liver or kidney cancer.

The chain joins TRBV4-1 to TRBJ1-6; TRBD1 matches at 7 bases. Germline lookup yields CDR1 MGHRA and CDR2 YSYEKL. The CDR3 loop spans 21 amino acids. V lost 0 bases and J lost 7; bases outside the gene matches: 21. The CDR3 region has the DNA TGCGCCAGCAGCCAAGAGCCAGCCCCTTACAGGGGCCCGCGCCCCAATTCACCCCTCCACTTT. Its translation: CASSQEPAPYRGPRPNSPLHF.

The chain has TRBV2 and TRBJ2-1; D may be TRBD2 (6 bases). Germline CDR1 is SNHLY and CDR2 is FYNNEI. The CDR3 loop spans 14 amino acids. V shed 6 bases and J shed 2 bases, with 11 bases lying between them. This CDR3 reads CASRMGGAYNEQFF. The CDR3 DNA reads as TGTGCCAGCAGGATGGGCGGGGCCTACAATGAGCAGTTCTTC.

This chain uses TRBV4-2 with TRBJ1-3; D is unclear. The CDR3 contains 14 residues. V was pared by 4 bases and J by 0 bases, with 7 bases between. Germline V gives CDR1 LGHNA, CDR2 YNFKEQ. CDR3 in DNA: TGTGCCAGCAGCCGAGGAGCCTCTGGAAACACCATATATTTT. As protein: CASSRGASGNTIYF.

This chain uses TRBV21-1 with TRBJ1-6. TRBV21-1 is shown as a pseudogene. The length of the CDR3 is 15 residues. The CDR3 DNA reads TGTGCCAGCAGCCGGGGGCCCAGGAAGGATTCACCCCTCCACTTT. Encoded protein: CASSRGPRKDSPLHF.

This rearrangement joins TRBV5-4 to TRBJ2-3, with 7 bases that match TRBD1. The length of the CDR3 is 17 residues. V was pared by 4 bases and J by 3 bases, with 14 bases of the junction left unmatched. Germline V gene sequence: CDR1 SGHNT, CDR2 YYREEE (reference sequence). Written as DNA, the CDR3 is TGTGCCAGCAGCGAGAGGGGGAAGGGACAGAAAACAGATACGCAGTATTTT. It translates to CASSERGKGQKTDTQYF.

V is TRBV7-9 and J is TRBJ1-3, with D possibly matching TRBD1 (5 bases). CDR1 is SEHNR and CDR2 is FQNEAQ in the germline V gene (reference sequence). CDR3 length equals 13 residues. V lost 3 bases and J lost 4, with 7 bases in between. This chain's CDR3 is CASSLGEGNTIYF. As DNA, the CDR3 is TGTGCCAGCAGCTTGGGGGAGGGAAACACCATATATTTT.

The chain joins TRBV6-5 to TRBJ2-3; possibly TRBD2 for D (7 bases). The CDR3 spans 14 residues. Per the germline V gene, CDR1 is MNHEY and CDR2 is SVGAGI. V shed 4 bases and J shed 8 bases, with 16 bases lying between them. The CDR3, as DNA: TGTGCCAGCAGTTCATCGGGGGGCTGGGTTACGCAGTATTTT. Translated, it gives CASSSSGGWVTQYF.

This rearrangement joins TRBV6-1 to TRBJ1-1; TRBD1 might be the D (6 bases). CDR3 length equals 15 residues. The V gene's germline CDR1 is MNHNS and CDR2 SASEGT. V was clipped by 1 base and J by 1 base, with 10 bases between them. CDR3 DNA sequence: TGTGCCAGCAGTGAAGAAGGGACACCGAACACTGAAGCTTTCTTT. Translation gives CASSEEGTPNTEAFF.

The CDR3 coding sequence is TGTGCCAGCAGCCTAGACTATCGGGACTATGGCTACACCTTC. Translating gives CASSLDYRDYGYTF. The chain has TRBV7-9 and TRBJ1-2; D gene ambiguous. The CDR3 runs to 14 residues. Per germline, CDR1 SEHNR and CDR2 FQNEAQ (reference sequence). The V end was cut by 5 bases, the J end by 3 bases, with 13 bases between.

The chain combines TRBV7-9 with TRBJ2-6; D gene uncertain. V lost 6 bases to trimming and J lost 0 bases, with 18 bases between them. This CDR3 has 18 residues. Germline assignment: CDR1 SEHNR and CDR2 FQNEAQ (reference sequence). The CDR3 DNA is TGTGCCAGCAGAAAAAGGCGCACCTCGAGCTCTGGGGCCAACGTCCTGACTTTC. Translation gives CASRKRRTSSSGANVLTF. Based on the CDR3 plus reference TRBV7-9 and TRBJ2-6, the full variable domain is DTGVSQNPRHKITKRGQNVTFRCDPISEHNRLYWYRQTLGQGPEFLTYFQNEAQLEKSRLLSDRFSAERPKGSFSTLEIQRTEQGDSAMYLCASRKRRTSSSGANVLTFGAGSRLTVL.

This chain links TRBV28 with TRBJ1-4, with D unclear. V lost 3 bases, J lost 1 base, and 6 bases lay in between. Germline values: CDR1 MDHEN, CDR2 SYDVKM. The CDR3 contains 14 residues. For the CDR3, the DNA is TGTGCCAGCAGTTTCGCGGGAACTAATGAAAAACTGTTTTTT. Its protein is CASSFAGTNEKLFF. The variable domain in full, with the rest retrieved from reference TRBV28 and TRBJ1-4, is DVKVTQSSRYLVKRTGEKVFLECVQDMDHENMFWYRQDPGLGLRLIYFSYDVKMKEKGDIPEGYSVSREKKERFSLILESASTNQTSMYLCASSFAGTNEKLFFGSGTQLSVL.

V usage is TRBV4-2 and J usage is TRBJ2-1; 12 nucleotides match TRBD2. The CDR3 contains 18 residues. The trim removed 2 bases at V and 7 bases at J, leaving 12 bases unmatched. The germline gives CDR1 LGHNA, CDR2 YNFKEQ. The CDR3 is CASSQRPSGGALDNEQFF. The CDR3 DNA is TGTGCCAGCAGCCAAAGGCCTAGCGGGGGGGCGTTGGATAATGAGCAGTTCTTC.

The chain recombines TRBV19 with TRBJ1-5; possibly TRBD1 for D (5 bases). Germline-derived CDR1 and CDR2 are LNHDA and SQIVND (reference sequence). The V and J ends lost 3 bases and 0 bases respectively, with 9 bases between them. The CDR3 runs to 15 residues. CDR3 protein: CASSMGVNSNQPQHF. In nucleotides, the CDR3 is TGTGCCAGTAGTATGGGGGTAAATAGCAATCAGCCCCAGCATTTT.

The chain uses TRBV7-6 and TRBJ1-3; D gene ambiguous. V dropped 5 bases and J dropped 3 bases, with 5 bases sitting between them. This CDR3 contains 12 residues. Germline assignment: CDR1 SGHVS and CDR2 FNYEAQ. The CDR3 DNA reads TGTGCCAGCAGCCAGTATGGAAACACCATATATTTT. Encoded protein: CASSQYGNTIYF.

This chain uses TRBV6-5 with TRBJ1-1; weak D call: TRBD1 (5 bases). This CDR3 spans 16 amino acids. Trimming cost V 4 bases and J 1 base, with 16 bases left between them. The germline V gene encodes CDR1 MNHEY and CDR2 SVGAGI. In nucleotides, the CDR3 is TGTGCCAGCAGTTTAGGAAAGGGGTTAAGGAACACTGAAGCTTTCTTT. Translation: CASSLGKGLRNTEAFF.

The chain carries TRBV2 and TRBJ2-5, with TRBD1 matching 10 bases. The germline V gene encodes CDR1 SNHLY and CDR2 FYNNEI. CDR3 length equals 14 residues. The trim removed 3 bases at V and 4 bases at J, leaving 2 bases unmatched. The CDR3 coding sequence is TGTGCCAGCAGTGAGGGGACAGGGGTAGAGACCCAGTACTTC. It codes for CASSEGTGVETQYF. Full variable domain (outside the CDR3, taken from reference TRBV2 and TRBJ2-5): EPEVTQTPSHQVTQMGQEVILRCVPISNHLYFYWYRQILGQKVEFLVSFYNNEISEKSEIFDDQFSVERPDGSNFTLKIRSTKLEDSAMYFCASSEGTGVETQYFGPGTRLLVL.

The V and J genes are TRBV28 and TRBJ1-2; 8 bases map to TRBD1. Trimming at V came to 6 bases and at J to 4 bases, leaving 4 bases not matched to a gene. The germline CDR1 and CDR2 sequences are MDHEN and SYDVKM. There are 13 residues in the CDR3. The CDR3 DNA sequence: TGTGCCAGCAGCCCAACAGGGGGCTATGGCTACACCTTC. It translates to CASSPTGGYGYTF.

V usage is TRBV2 and J usage is TRBJ2-1; D possibly uses TRBD1 or TRBD2 (5 bases each). CDR1 SNHLY and CDR2 FYNNEI come from the germline V gene. The V and J ends lost 0 bases and 11 bases respectively, with 20 bases between them. The CDR3 contains 16 residues. The CDR3 coding sequence is TGTGCCAGCAGTGAAGCCTTTTTTTGGGACCCACCAAAGCAGTTCTTC. This gives the protein CASSEAFFWDPPKQFF.

This clone showed up just once. The CDR3 sequence is CASSWRGKTQETQYF. CDR3 nucleotides: TGTGCCAGCAGCTGGAGGGGGAAAACACAAGAGACCCAGTACTTC. The chain joins TRBV5-4 to TRBJ2-5, with D possibly being TRBD1 or TRBD2 (6 bases each). The CDR3 loop spans 15 amino acids. The V end lost 3 bases, the J end lost 2 bases, and 14 bases lay between the germline ends. CDR1 and CDR2 from the germline V gene are SGHNT and YYREEE (reference sequence).

The chain recombines TRBV6-5 with TRBJ1-6; 7 bases are shared with TRBD1. In germline, CDR1 is MNHEY, CDR2 SVGAGI. CDR3 length: 14 residues. J was trimmed by 5 bases and V by 5 bases; bases with no gene match: 3. CDR3 DNA sequence: TGTGCCAGCAGTGTGACAGGGCATAATTCACCCCTCCACTTT. Protein: CASSVTGHNSPLHF.

CDR3 coding DNA: TGTGCCAGTAGTAGGACCGCCGCCCCGGCCGGGGAGCTGTTTTTT. Translating gives CASSRTAAPAGELFF. This chain joins TRBV19 and TRBJ2-2; D not resolved. CDR3 size: 15 residues. V was clipped by 4 bases and J by 6 bases, with 15 bases between them. Germline loops: CDR1 LNHDA, CDR2 SQIVND (reference sequence).

This clone has a handful of counts. The V call is TRBV15, the J call TRBJ2-1, with TRBD1 identical over 7 bases. The germline gives CDR1 LNHNV, CDR2 YYDKDF (reference sequence). The CDR3 extends over 14 amino acids. V lost 4 bases and J lost 7; bases outside the gene matches: 7. The chain's CDR3 is CATSTEQGSNEQFF. The DNA for the CDR3 is TGTGCCACCAGCACGGAACAGGGGAGTAATGAGCAGTTCTTC.